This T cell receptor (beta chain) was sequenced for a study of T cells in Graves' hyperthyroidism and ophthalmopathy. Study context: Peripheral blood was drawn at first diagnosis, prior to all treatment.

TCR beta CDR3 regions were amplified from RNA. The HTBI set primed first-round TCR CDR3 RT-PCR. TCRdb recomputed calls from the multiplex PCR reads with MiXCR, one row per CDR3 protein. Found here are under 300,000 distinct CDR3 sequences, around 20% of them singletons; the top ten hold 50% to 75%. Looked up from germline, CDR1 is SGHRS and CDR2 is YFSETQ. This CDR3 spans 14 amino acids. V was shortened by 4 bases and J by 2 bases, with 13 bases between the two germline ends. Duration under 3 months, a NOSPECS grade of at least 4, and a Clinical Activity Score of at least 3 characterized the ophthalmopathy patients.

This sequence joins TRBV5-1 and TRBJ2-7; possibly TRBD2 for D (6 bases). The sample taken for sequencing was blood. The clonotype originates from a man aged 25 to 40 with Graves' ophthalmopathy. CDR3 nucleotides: TGCGCCAGCAGCCTGGAGGGATTTACCTACGAGCAGTACTTC. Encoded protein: CASSLEGFTYEQYF.